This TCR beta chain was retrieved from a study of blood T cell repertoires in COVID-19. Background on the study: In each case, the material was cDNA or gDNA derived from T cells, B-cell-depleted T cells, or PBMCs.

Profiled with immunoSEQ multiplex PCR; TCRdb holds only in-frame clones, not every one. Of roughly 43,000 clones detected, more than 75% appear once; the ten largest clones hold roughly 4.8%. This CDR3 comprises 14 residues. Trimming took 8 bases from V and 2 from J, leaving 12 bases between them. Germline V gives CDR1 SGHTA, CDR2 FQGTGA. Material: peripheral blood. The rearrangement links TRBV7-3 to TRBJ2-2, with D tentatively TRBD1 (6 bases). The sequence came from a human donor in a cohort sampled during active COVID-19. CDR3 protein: CASGTGTNTGELFF. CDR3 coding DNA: TGTGCCAGCGGGACCGGGACAAACACCGGGGAGCTGTTTTTT.